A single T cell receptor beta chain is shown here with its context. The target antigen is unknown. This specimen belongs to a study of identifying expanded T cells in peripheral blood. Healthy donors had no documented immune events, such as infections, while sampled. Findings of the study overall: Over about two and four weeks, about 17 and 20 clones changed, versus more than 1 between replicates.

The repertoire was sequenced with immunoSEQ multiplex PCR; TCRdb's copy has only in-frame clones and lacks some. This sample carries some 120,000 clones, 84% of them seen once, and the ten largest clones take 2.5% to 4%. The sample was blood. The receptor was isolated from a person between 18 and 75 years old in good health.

CDR3 in DNA: TGTGCCAGTAGTACCGCCCCAGGGGACTCGATGTTAGGTCAGTACTTC. This encodes CASSTAPGDSMLGQYF. V usage is TRBV19 and J usage is TRBJ2-7, with D possibly called TRBD1 or TRBD2 (6 bases each). CDR1 is LNHDA, CDR2 SQIVND, per germline (reference sequence). The CDR3 extends over 16 amino acids. V was shortened by 4 bases and J by 10 bases, with 26 bases between the two germline ends.